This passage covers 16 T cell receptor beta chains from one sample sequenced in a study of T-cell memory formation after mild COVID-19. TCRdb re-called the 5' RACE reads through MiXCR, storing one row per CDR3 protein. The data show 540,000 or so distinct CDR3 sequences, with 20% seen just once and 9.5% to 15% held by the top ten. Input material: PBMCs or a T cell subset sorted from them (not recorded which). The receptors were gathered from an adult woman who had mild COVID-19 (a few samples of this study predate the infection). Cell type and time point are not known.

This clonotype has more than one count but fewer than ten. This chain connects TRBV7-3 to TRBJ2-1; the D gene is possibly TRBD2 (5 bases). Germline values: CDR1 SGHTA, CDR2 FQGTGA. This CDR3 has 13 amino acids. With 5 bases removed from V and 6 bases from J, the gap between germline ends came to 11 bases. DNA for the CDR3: TGTGCCAGCAGCCCCGGCGGACTCAATGAGCAGTTCTTC. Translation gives CASSPGGLNEQFF.

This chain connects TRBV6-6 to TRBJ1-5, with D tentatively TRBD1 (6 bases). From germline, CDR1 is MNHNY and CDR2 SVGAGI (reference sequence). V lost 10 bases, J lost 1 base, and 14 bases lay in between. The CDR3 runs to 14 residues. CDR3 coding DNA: TGTGCCACAGCAGGGGTGGCCAGCAATCAGCCCCAGCATTTT. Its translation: CATAGVASNQPQHF.

For the CDR3, the DNA is TGTGCCAGCGGCCGGGACAGGAAAAATTCACCCCTCCACTTT. It specifies CASGRDRKNSPLHF. The chain links TRBV25-1 to TRBJ1-6; 8 nucleotides align to TRBD1. Per germline, CDR1 MGHDK and CDR2 SYGVNS. CDR3 size: 14 residues. Trimming took 8 bases from V and 7 from J; bases not matched to a gene: 7.

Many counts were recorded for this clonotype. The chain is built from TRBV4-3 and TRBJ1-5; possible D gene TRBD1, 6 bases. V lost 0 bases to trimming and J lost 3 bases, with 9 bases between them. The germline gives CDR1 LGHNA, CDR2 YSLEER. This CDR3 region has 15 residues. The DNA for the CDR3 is TGCGCCAGCAGCCAAGAGCAGGGGAACAATCAGCCCCAGCATTTT. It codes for CASSQEQGNNQPQHF.

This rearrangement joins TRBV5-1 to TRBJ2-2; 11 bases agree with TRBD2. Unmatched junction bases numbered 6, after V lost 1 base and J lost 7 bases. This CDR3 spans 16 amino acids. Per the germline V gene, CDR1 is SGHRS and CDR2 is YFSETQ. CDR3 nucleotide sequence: TGCGCCAGCAGCTTGTCGACTAGCGGGGTGGTCGGGGAGCTGTTTTTT. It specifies CASSLSTSGVVGELFF.

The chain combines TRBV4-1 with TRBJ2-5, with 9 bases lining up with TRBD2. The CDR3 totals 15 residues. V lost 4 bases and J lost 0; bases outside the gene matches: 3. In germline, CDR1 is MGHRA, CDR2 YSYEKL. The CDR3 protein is CASSPGLANQETQYF. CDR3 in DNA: TGCGCCAGCAGCCCTGGACTAGCGAACCAAGAGACCCAGTACTTC.

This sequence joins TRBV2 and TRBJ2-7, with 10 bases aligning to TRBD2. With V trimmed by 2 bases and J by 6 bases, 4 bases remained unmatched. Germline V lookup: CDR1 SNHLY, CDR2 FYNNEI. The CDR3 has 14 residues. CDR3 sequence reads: CASSELAGVAEQYF. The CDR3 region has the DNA TGTGCCAGCAGTGAACTAGCGGGAGTAGCCGAGCAGTACTTC. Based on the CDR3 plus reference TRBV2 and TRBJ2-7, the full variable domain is EPEVTQTPSHQVTQMGQEVILRCVPISNHLYFYWYRQILGQKVEFLVSFYNNEISEKSEIFDDQFSVERPDGSNFTLKIRSTKLEDSAMYFCASSELAGVAEQYFGPGTRLTVT.

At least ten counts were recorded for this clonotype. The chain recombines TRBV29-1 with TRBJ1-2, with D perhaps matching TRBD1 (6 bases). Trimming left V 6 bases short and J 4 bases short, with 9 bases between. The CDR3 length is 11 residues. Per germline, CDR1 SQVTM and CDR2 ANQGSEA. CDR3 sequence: CSVGQSYGYTF. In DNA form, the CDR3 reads TGCAGCGTAGGACAGTCCTATGGCTACACCTTC.

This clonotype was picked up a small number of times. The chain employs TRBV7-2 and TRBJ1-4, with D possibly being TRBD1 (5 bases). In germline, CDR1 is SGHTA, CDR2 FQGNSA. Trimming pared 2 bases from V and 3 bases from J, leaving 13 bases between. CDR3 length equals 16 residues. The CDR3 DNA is TGTGCCAGCAGCTTACGGAGCAGGGCGCCTAATGAAAAACTGTTTTTT. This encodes CASSLRSRAPNEKLFF. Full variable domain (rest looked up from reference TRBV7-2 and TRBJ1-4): GAGVSQSPSNKVTEKGKDVELRCDPISGHTALYWYRQSLGQGLEFLIYFQGNSAPDKSGLPSDRFSAERTGGSVSTLTIQRTQQEDSAVYLCASSLRSRAPNEKLFFGSGTQLSVL.

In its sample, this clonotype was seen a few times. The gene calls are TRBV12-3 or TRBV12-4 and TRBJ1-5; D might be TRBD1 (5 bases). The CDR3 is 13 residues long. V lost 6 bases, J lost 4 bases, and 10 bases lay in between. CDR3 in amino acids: CASSHGANQPQHF. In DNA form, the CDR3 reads TGTGCCAGCAGCCACGGGGCAAATCAGCCCCAGCATTTT.

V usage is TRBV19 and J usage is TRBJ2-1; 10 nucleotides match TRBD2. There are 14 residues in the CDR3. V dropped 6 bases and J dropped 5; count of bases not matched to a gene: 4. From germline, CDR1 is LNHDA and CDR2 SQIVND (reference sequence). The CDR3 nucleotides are TGTGCCAGTAGGCCTAGCGGGGGAAACAATGAGCAGTTCTTC. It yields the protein CASRPSGGNNEQFF.

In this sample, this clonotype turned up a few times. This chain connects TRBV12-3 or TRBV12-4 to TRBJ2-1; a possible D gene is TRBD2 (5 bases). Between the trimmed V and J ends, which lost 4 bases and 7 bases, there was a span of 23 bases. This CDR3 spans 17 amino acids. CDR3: CASSSTTGDAFWNEQFF. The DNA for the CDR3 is TGTGCCAGCAGTTCCACCACCGGGGATGCTTTTTGGAATGAGCAGTTCTTC.

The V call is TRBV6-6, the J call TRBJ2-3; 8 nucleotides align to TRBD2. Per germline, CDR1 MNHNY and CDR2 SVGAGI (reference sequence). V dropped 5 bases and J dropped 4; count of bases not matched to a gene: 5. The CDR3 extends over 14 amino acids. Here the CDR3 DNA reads TGTGCCAGCAGTCCCAGCGGGGGCTCAGATACGCAGTATTTT. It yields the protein CASSPSGGSDTQYF.

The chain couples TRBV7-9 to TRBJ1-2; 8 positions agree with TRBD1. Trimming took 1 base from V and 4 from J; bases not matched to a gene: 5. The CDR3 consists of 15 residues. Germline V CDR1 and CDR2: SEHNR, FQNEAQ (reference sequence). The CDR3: CASSLDLTGGYGYTF. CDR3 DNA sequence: TGTGCCAGCAGCTTAGATCTTACAGGGGGCTATGGCTACACCTTC.

DNA of the CDR3: TGTGCCAGCTCACACGACAGGGGCTATGAGCAGTTCTTC. Protein sequence: CASSHDRGYEQFF. The rearrangement joins TRBV18 to TRBJ2-1; 8 bases align to TRBD1. Losses at the gene ends were 4 bases for V and 8 bases for J; bases not matched to a gene: 4. The CDR3 has 13 residues. Germline loops: CDR1 KGHSH, CDR2 LQKENI.

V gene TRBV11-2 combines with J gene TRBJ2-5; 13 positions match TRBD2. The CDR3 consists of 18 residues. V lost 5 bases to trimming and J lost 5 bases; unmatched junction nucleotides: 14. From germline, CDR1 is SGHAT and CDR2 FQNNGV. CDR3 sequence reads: CASSPVLLAGGPLETQYF. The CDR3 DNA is TGTGCCAGCAGCCCCGTTCTACTAGCGGGAGGGCCGCTGGAGACCCAGTACTTC.